This T cell receptor (beta chain) appears in the sequencing data of a study of T cells of healthy individuals. TCRdb independently ran MiXCR on the 5' RACE reads; one entry per CDR3 protein. The sample consists of 53,000 or so distinct CDR3 sequences, 14% to 15% of them appearing once. J gave up 8 bases and V 5 bases, and 8 bases lay outside the gene matches. The CDR3 totals 15 residues. The V gene's germline CDR1 is SEHNR and CDR2 FQNEAQ (reference sequence). The gene calls are TRBV7-9 and TRBJ1-4; 10 bases line up with TRBD1. The sequence was collected from a human donor in good health. CDR3 in DNA: TGTGCCAGCAGCCGGGGACAGGGGAGGAGCGAAAAACTGTTTTTT. Residues: CASSRGQGRSEKLFF.